The 16 T cell receptor beta chains below come from one sample, sequenced in a study of human T cells and chemical hapten exposure. The time point was: pre-sensitization, week 0. The treatment here: therapeutic diphenylcyclopropenone sensitization with weekly scalp DPC. One entry per CDR3 protein, called by TCRdb with MiXCR from the RACE reads. The table includes around 62,000 distinct CDR3 sequences, around 7% detected once. The sample in question was whole blood, obtained in connection with sensitization to the hapten diphenylcyclopropenone (DPC). The receptors originated from a woman aged 30 to 39 with alopecia areata. Some clones in this sample may be carry-over from other donors' samples.

This clonotype was seen at least ten times. This chain uses TRBV20-1 with TRBJ1-1; 10 nucleotides agree with TRBD1. The CDR3 runs to 14 residues. The germline V gene encodes CDR1 DFQATT and CDR2 SNEGSKA (reference sequence). Trimming at V came to 5 bases and at J to 5 bases, leaving 8 bases not matched to a gene. CDR3 loop: CSARQTGGRTEAFF. The CDR3 region has the DNA TGCAGTGCTCGACAGACAGGGGGCCGGACTGAAGCTTTCTTT.

This clonotype was detected only a few times. This may be a read error, as it is one base from a much larger clone. The chain links TRBV14 to TRBJ1-1; TRBD1 agrees at 9 bases. V shed 4 bases, J shed 1 base, and the junction held 4 bases outside the gene matches. Germline V lookup: CDR1 SGHDN, CDR2 FVKESK. The CDR3 loop spans 15 amino acids. This chain's CDR3 is CASSLLGQGNTEAFF. DNA for the CDR3: TGTGCCAGCAGCCTATTGGGACAGGGGAACACTGAAGCTTTCTTT.

In its sample, this clonotype was seen many times. The rearrangement uses TRBV6-1 and TRBJ2-3; TRBD2 matches at 9 bases. The CDR3 has 14 residues. Germline CDR1 MNHNS, CDR2 SASEGT. V lost 5 bases to trimming and J lost 5 bases; unmatched junction nucleotides: 5. This CDR3 is CASSRGGAGDTQYF. CDR3 DNA: TGTGCCAGCAGTCGCGGGGGGGCCGGAGATACGCAGTATTTT.

This clonotype was observed many times. This sequence joins TRBV12-5 and TRBJ2-1; D is uncertain. The CDR3 is 13 residues long. Trimming removed 1 base at V and 8 bases at J, with 9 bases between. In germline, CDR1 is LGHNT, CDR2 FRNRAP. This CDR3 reads CASGLGREHEQFF. As DNA, the CDR3 is TGTGCTAGTGGTTTGGGCCGCGAGCATGAGCAGTTCTTC. The variable domain in full, completed from reference TRBV12-5 and TRBJ2-1, reads DARVTQTPRHKVTEMGQEVTMRCQPILGHNTVFWYRQTMMQGLELLAYFRNRAPLDDSGMPKDRFSAEMPDATLATLKIQPSEPRDSAVYFCASGLGREHEQFFGPGTRLTVL.

This clonotype was detected many times. The V gene is TRBV5-1, the J gene TRBJ2-7, with 8 bases that match TRBD1. Germline V gene lookup returns CDR1 SGHRS and CDR2 YFSETQ. The CDR3 extends over 18 amino acids. With V trimmed by 0 bases and J by 6 bases, 17 bases remained unmatched. This CDR3 reads CASSLAGLRGQGPREQYF. The CDR3 coding sequence is TGCGCCAGCAGCTTGGCGGGCCTTCGAGGACAGGGTCCGCGCGAGCAGTACTTC.

In its sample, this clonotype was seen a few times. The rearrangement joins TRBV4-2 to TRBJ1-2; weak D call: TRBD1 (6 bases). The V gene lost 1 base and the J gene lost 7 bases, with 13 bases spanning the gap. Germline CDR1 LGHNA, CDR2 YNFKEQ. The length of the CDR3 is 14 residues. The CDR3, as DNA: TGTGCCAGCAGCCAAGGCGCAGGGGAGGGTGGCTACACCTTC. Protein: CASSQGAGEGGYTF.

The sample holds many counts of this clonotype. V is TRBV27 and J is TRBJ2-2; D uncertain. V was trimmed by 5 bases and J by 1 base, leaving 11 bases between them. Germline CDR1 MNHEY, CDR2 SMNVEV (reference sequence). This CDR3 comprises 15 residues. DNA of the CDR3: TGTGCCAGCAGTCCCACCCCCCAGAACACCGGGGAGCTGTTTTTT. Encoded protein: CASSPTPQNTGELFF.

This clonotype was seen repeatedly, ten times or more. The J gene is TRBJ1-6, the V gene TRBV2; 8 bases map to TRBD1. Germline lookup yields CDR1 SNHLY and CDR2 FYNNEI. The CDR3 runs 17 residues. V lost 7 bases, J lost 8 bases, and 16 bases stayed unmatched. The CDR3 nucleotides read TGTGCCAGCATCCGGGACAGTGGGGGACAGGTTGATTCACCCCTCCACTTT. Amino acids: CASIRDSGGQVDSPLHF. The complete variable domain, with remaining parts taken from reference TRBV2 and TRBJ1-6, reads EPEVTQTPSHQVTQMGQEVILRCVPISNHLYFYWYRQILGQKVEFLVSFYNNEISEKSEIFDDQFSVERPDGSNFTLKIRSTKLEDSAMYFCASIRDSGGQVDSPLHFGNGTRLTVT.

This clonotype appeared many times. J is TRBJ2-6 and V is TRBV4-2, with a weak D call TRBD1 (6 bases). V was pared by 0 bases and J by 2 bases, with 14 bases between. The germline gives CDR1 LGHNA, CDR2 YNFKEQ. This CDR3 region has 18 residues. As DNA, the CDR3 is TGTGCCAGCAGCCAAGATCTTCCGGCAGGGGCTGGGGCCAACGTCCTGACTTTC. Protein: CASSQDLPAGAGANVLTF.

This clonotype has just a few counts. V gene TRBV27 combines with J gene TRBJ1-6; 9 bases are a match to TRBD1. The V segment lost 6 bases and the J segment 5 bases; nucleotides outside the gene matches: 11. The CDR3 length is 17 residues. The germline CDR1 and CDR2 sequences are MNHEY and SMNVEV (reference sequence). DNA of the CDR3: TGTGCCAGCAGCATGCAGGCCGGGACAGGGCATAATTCACCCCTCCACTTT. Translating gives CASSMQAGTGHNSPLHF.

This clonotype appeared many times. The chain employs TRBV2 and TRBJ1-5; 7 nucleotides agree with TRBD1. V shed 6 bases and J 0 bases; nucleotides not matched to a gene: 2. The CDR3 sequence is 14 residues long. Germline CDR1 is SNHLY and CDR2 is FYNNEI. The CDR3 DNA follows: TGTGCCAGCAGACAGGGGAATAGCAATCAGCCCCAGCATTTT. Residues: CASRQGNSNQPQHF.

At least ten counts were recorded for this clonotype. J is TRBJ2-1 and V is TRBV4-2; possible D gene TRBD2, 6 bases. CDR1 LGHNA and CDR2 YNFKEQ come from the germline V gene. Trimming removed 1 base at V and 7 bases at J, with 14 bases between. The CDR3 runs 15 residues. The chain's CDR3 is CASSQGAAGLNEQFF. The DNA for the CDR3 is TGTGCCAGCAGCCAAGGGGCGGCAGGACTAAATGAGCAGTTCTTC.

Ten or more counts support this clonotype. The chain joins TRBV5-1 to TRBJ2-3; possible D gene TRBD2, 6 bases. The CDR3 totals 16 residues. Trimming took 0 bases from V and 0 from J, leaving 11 bases between them. In germline, CDR1 is SGHRS, CDR2 YFSETQ. The CDR3 spells CASSLATRGSTDTQYF. CDR3 in DNA: TGCGCCAGCAGCTTGGCCACGCGGGGAAGCACAGATACGCAGTATTTT.

The chain recombines TRBV7-9 with TRBJ1-1; no clear D gene. Germline CDR1 and CDR2: SEHNR and FQNEAQ (reference sequence). The CDR3 has 13 residues. Trimming cost V 4 bases and J 9 bases, with 15 bases left between them. This chain's CDR3 is CASSSPANEQAFF. The DNA of the CDR3 is TGTGCCAGCAGCTCTCCGGCGAACGAGCAAGCTTTCTTT.

This clonotype was counted at least ten times. This rearrangement joins TRBV12-5 to TRBJ2-5; 10 bases map to TRBD1. There are 15 residues in the CDR3. Unmatched junction bases numbered 8, after V lost 5 bases and J lost 5 bases. In germline, CDR1 is LGHNT, CDR2 FRNRAP. The CDR3 region is CASGPGTGVLETQYF. DNA of the CDR3: TGTGCTAGTGGTCCCGGGACAGGGGTCCTCGAGACCCAGTACTTC.

This clonotype came up many times. CDR3 sequence reads: CASSPSREYGYTF. Here the CDR3 DNA reads TGTGCCAGCTCACCTTCCAGGGAGTATGGCTACACCTTC. The chain is built from TRBV18 and TRBJ1-2; D might be TRBD1 (5 bases). The CDR3 is 13 amino acids. With 3 bases removed from V and 5 bases from J, the gap between germline ends came to 10 bases. Germline V gene lookup returns CDR1 KGHSH and CDR2 LQKENI.